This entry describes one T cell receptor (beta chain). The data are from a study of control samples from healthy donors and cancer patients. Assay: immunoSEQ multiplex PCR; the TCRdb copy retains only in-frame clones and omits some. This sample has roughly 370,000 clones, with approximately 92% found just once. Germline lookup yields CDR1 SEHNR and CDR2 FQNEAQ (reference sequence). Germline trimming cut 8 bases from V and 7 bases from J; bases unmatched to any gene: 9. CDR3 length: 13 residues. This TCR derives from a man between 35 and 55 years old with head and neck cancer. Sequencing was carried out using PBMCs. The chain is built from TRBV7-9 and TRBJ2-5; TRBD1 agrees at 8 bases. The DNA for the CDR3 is TGTGCCAGCGTGGGACAGGCCAAAGGGACCCAGTACTTC. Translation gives CASVGQAKGTQYF.